The 3 T cell receptor beta chains presented below share a single source sample, sequenced in a study of T cell responses to AZD1222 COVID-19 vaccine. The method was immunoSEQ multiplex PCR; TCRdb's version includes in-frame clones alone and lacks a portion of them. This repertoire shows about 59,000 clones, about 83% found once; its top ten account for under 8%. The source material was peripheral blood, sampled on day 0 of AZD1222 vaccination. Receptors were obtained from an adult in good health.

The chain recombines TRBV5-1 with TRBJ2-7; TRBD1 agrees at 11 bases. This CDR3 region has 17 residues. Trimming cost V 1 base and J 5 bases; bases outside gene matches: 11. Germline CDR1 reads SGHRS; CDR2 reads YFSETQ. Here the CDR3 reads CASSLYSGTGGSHEQYF. The DNA for the CDR3 is TGCGCCAGCAGCTTGTACTCCGGGACAGGGGGGAGTCACGAGCAGTACTTC. The variable domain in full, completed from reference TRBV5-1 and TRBJ2-7, reads KAGVTQTPRYLIKTRGQQVTLSCSPISGHRSVSWYQQTPGQGLQFLFEYFSETQRNKGNFPGRFSGRQFSNSRSEMNVSTLELGDSALYLCASSLYSGTGGSHEQYFGPGTRLTVT.

V gene TRBV4-3 combines with J gene TRBJ1-5; no definite D call. This CDR3 is built from 15 residues. V lost 0 bases and J lost 7, with 13 bases in between. The V gene's germline CDR1 is LGHNA and CDR2 YSLEER. CDR3 nucleotides: TGCGCCAGCAGCCAAGATAGAGGCAGAGGACAGCCCCAGCATTTT. Protein product: CASSQDRGRGQPQHF.

The rearrangement uses TRBV3-1 (or the pseudogene TRBV3-2) and TRBJ2-5, with D perhaps given as TRBD1 or TRBD2 (6 bases each). The ends were cut back, 7 bases at V and 1 base at J, with 19 bases in the middle. The CDR3 consists of 16 residues. CDR1 LGHDT and CDR2 YNNKEL come from the germline V gene (reference sequence). The CDR3 DNA follows: TGTGCCAGCATACAGGGTACTAAGGGAGGCCAAGAGACCCAGTACTTC. Residues: CASIQGTKGGQETQYF.